One and the same sample provided the 16 T cell receptor beta chains below, sequenced in a study of blood T cell repertoires in COVID-19. The data were produced by immunoSEQ multiplex PCR, yet TCRdb's version contains in-frame clones alone and is incomplete. The sample records 250,000 to 300,000 clones, about 87% being singletons. Sequencing used peripheral blood. Source of these receptors: a woman in her forties who had recovered from COVID-19.

This clone was detected once. Here the CDR3 DNA reads TGTGCCAGCAGCTCCGTCACAGGGGTGAACACTGAAGCTTTCTTT. Its translation: CASSSVTGVNTEAFF. The J gene is TRBJ1-1, the V gene TRBV13; 7 nucleotides agree with TRBD1. Germline CDR1 reads PRHDT; CDR2 reads FYEKMQ (reference sequence). Trimming removed 4 bases from V and 0 bases from J; junction bases left unmatched: 5. This CDR3 is built from 15 residues.

The chain combines TRBV6-2 or TRBV6-3 with TRBJ1-1; maybe TRBD1 (5 bases). The CDR3 covers 15 residues. Germline CDR1 MNHEY, CDR2 SVGEGT. V shed 4 bases and J shed 4 bases, with 16 bases lying between them. CDR3 protein: CASSSRDLVATEAFF. The DNA for the CDR3 is TGTGCCAGCAGTTCCAGGGATCTCGTGGCCACTGAAGCTTTCTTT.

The CDR3 loop is CASEHFSAGVNTEAFF. CDR3 nucleotides: TGTGCCAGCGAACACTTTTCGGCAGGGGTGAACACTGAAGCTTTCTTT. The rearrangement joins TRBV25-1 to TRBJ1-1; TRBD1 might be the D (6 bases). V shed 8 bases and J shed 0 bases, with 19 bases lying between them. Per germline, CDR1 MGHDK and CDR2 SYGVNS. The CDR3 totals 16 residues.

The chain employs TRBV5-6 and TRBJ2-5; D is undetermined. Germline lookup yields CDR1 SGHDT and CDR2 YYEEEE. V was clipped by 2 bases and J by 3 bases, with 8 bases between them. The CDR3 is 13 amino acids. CDR3 in DNA: TGTGCCAGCAGCTTAGGTCGGGAAGAGACCCAGTACTTC. Translation: CASSLGREETQYF.

The chain employs TRBV6-5 and TRBJ2-3; TRBD2 matches 7 bases. The CDR3 runs 11 residues. With 8 bases clipped from V and 4 bases from J, the junction kept 0 bases outside the gene matches. The germline V gene encodes CDR1 MNHEY and CDR2 SVGAGI. Written as DNA, the CDR3 is TGTGCCAGCGGGGGGGCAGATACGCAGTATTTT. Translated, it gives CASGGADTQYF.

The chain combines TRBV7-3 with TRBJ2-1; possibly TRBD1 for D (5 bases). Germline V CDR1 and CDR2: SGHTA, FQGTGA. Trimming took off 1 base at V and 10 bases at J, with 8 bases between the two ends. The CDR3 covers 12 residues. CDR3: CASSLRGREQFF. CDR3 DNA sequence: TGTGCCAGCAGCTTAAGGGGCAGGGAGCAGTTCTTC.

The V call is TRBV7-2, the J call TRBJ1-4; D is perhaps TRBD1 (5 bases). V was cut by 6 bases and J by 13 bases, with 12 bases left in between. The CDR3 sequence is 11 residues long. The germline gives CDR1 SGHTA, CDR2 FQGNSA. DNA for the CDR3: TGTGCCAGCAGTCACGGGGGTACACTGTTTTTT. The encoded protein is CASSHGGTLFF. Filled out from reference TRBV7-2 and TRBJ1-4, the complete variable domain reads GAGVSQSPSNKVTEKGKDVELRCDPISGHTALYWYRQSLGQGLEFLIYFQGNSAPDKSGLPSDRFSAERTGGSVSTLTIQRTQQEDSAVYLCASSHGGTLFFGSGTQLSVL.

CDR3 region: CASSRQAVTGANVLTF. The CDR3 DNA follows: TGTGCCAGCAGTCGACAGGCGGTAACTGGGGCCAACGTCCTGACTTTC. The rearrangement joins TRBV27 to TRBJ2-6, with a weak D call TRBD1 (6 bases). Germline CDR1 reads MNHEY; CDR2 reads SMNVEV (reference sequence). Trimming stripped 5 bases from V and 2 bases from J, with 13 bases between. The CDR3 has 16 residues. The full variable domain, with the rest looked up from reference TRBV27 and TRBJ2-6, is EAQVTQNPRYLITVTGKKLTVTCSQNMNHEYMSWYRQDPGLGLRQIYYSMNVEVTDKGDVPEGYKVSRKEKRNFPLILESPSPNQTSLYFCASSRQAVTGANVLTFGAGSRLTVL.

CDR3 sequence (DNA): TGTGCCAGCAGCTTAGAGATTACGAGGCCCTATAATTCACCCCTCCACTTT. Its translation is CASSLEITRPYNSPLHF. The J gene is TRBJ1-6, the V gene TRBV11-2; no clear D. The CDR3 has 17 residues. With 0 bases removed from V and 2 bases from J, the gap between germline ends came to 11 bases. Germline V gene lookup returns CDR1 SGHAT and CDR2 FQNNGV.

The chain employs TRBV5-4 and TRBJ2-7; TRBD2 agrees at 10 bases. Germline V CDR1 and CDR2: SGHNT, YYREEE (reference sequence). The length of the CDR3 is 15 residues. The V gene end was trimmed by 1 base and the J gene end by 6 bases; junction bases not matched to a gene: 7. CDR3 in DNA: TGTGCCAGCAGCTTGCTTAGCGGGGGGCCTGGCGAGCAGTACTTC. Translating it yields CASSLLSGGPGEQYF.

V and J are TRBV5-5 and TRBJ1-2; D unclear. V gave up 4 bases and J gave up 2 bases, with 15 bases separating them. Germline V gene data show CDR1 as SGHKS and CDR2 as YYEKEE (reference sequence). This CDR3 region has 15 residues. The CDR3 sequence is CASSATSWSNYGYTF. In DNA form, the CDR3 reads TGTGCCAGCAGCGCTACGTCGTGGTCCAACTATGGCTACACCTTC.

The chain carries TRBV3-1 (or the pseudogene TRBV3-2) and TRBJ2-3; 9 bases are shared with TRBD2. This CDR3 comprises 16 residues. CDR1 LGHDT and CDR2 YNNKEL come from the germline V gene (reference sequence). The junction had 4 bases not matched to a gene; V was cut back by 3 bases and J by 0 bases. In DNA, the CDR3 is TGTGCCAGCAGCCATGCTAGCGGGGACAGCACAGATACGCAGTATTTT. Its protein product is CASSHASGDSTDTQYF.

V and J are TRBV9 and TRBJ1-4; tentative D call: TRBD1 (5 bases). With 0 bases removed from V and 4 bases from J, the gap between germline ends came to 10 bases. Germline V gene lookup returns CDR1 SGDLS and CDR2 YYNGEE. The CDR3 extends over 15 amino acids. In DNA form, the CDR3 reads TGTGCCAGCAGCGTAGATGCAGGGATTAATGAAAAACTGTTTTTT. It yields the protein CASSVDAGINEKLFF. Full variable domain (rest looked up from reference TRBV9 and TRBJ1-4): DSGVTQTPKHLITATGQRVTLRCSPRSGDLSVYWYQQSLDQGLQFLIQYYNGEERAKGNILERFSAQQFPDLHSELNLSSLELGDSALYFCASSVDAGINEKLFFGSGTQLSVL.

The rearrangement uses TRBV11-2 and TRBJ2-5, with D perhaps matching TRBD2 (6 bases). From germline, CDR1 is SGHAT and CDR2 FQNNGV. With 4 bases removed from V and 0 bases from J, the gap between germline ends came to 18 bases. The CDR3 totals 17 residues. The DNA for the CDR3 is TGTGCCAGCAGCTACGGGTGGGGGGACTTGTACCAAGAGACCCAGTACTTC. Translating gives CASSYGWGDLYQETQYF.

This sequence joins TRBV5-4 and TRBJ2-2; 9 bases map to TRBD1. V shed 3 bases and J 4 bases; nucleotides not matched to a gene: 7. The germline CDR1 and CDR2 sequences are SGHNT and YYREEE (reference sequence). CDR3 length equals 16 residues. In DNA form, the CDR3 reads TGTGCCAGCAGCTCTGGACAGGGGAGGACCACCGGGGAGCTGTTTTTT. Its translation: CASSSGQGRTTGELFF.

V gene TRBV9 combines with J gene TRBJ2-6; a weak D match, TRBD2 (5 bases). Germline assignment: CDR1 SGDLS and CDR2 YYNGEE. The CDR3 is made up of 16 amino acids. Trimming removed 0 bases at V and 1 base at J, with 8 bases between. Here the CDR3 reads CASSVERGSGANVLTF. CDR3 DNA sequence: TGTGCCAGCAGCGTAGAACGGGGTTCTGGGGCCAACGTCCTGACTTTC.